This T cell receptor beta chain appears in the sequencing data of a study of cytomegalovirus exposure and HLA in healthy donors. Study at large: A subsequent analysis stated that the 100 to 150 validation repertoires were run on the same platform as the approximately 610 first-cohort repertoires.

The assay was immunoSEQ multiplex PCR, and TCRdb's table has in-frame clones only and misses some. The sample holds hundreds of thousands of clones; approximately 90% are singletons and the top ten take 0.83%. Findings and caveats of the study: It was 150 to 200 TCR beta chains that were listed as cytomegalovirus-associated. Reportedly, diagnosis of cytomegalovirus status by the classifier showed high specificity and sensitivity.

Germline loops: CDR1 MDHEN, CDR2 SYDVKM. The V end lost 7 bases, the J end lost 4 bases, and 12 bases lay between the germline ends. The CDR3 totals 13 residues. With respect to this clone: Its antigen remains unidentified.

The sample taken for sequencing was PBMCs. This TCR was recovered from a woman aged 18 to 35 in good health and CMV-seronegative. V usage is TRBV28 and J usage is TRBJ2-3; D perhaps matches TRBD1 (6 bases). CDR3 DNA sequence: TGTGCCAGCATCAAAGGGGGATCAGATACGCAGTATTTT. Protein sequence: CASIKGGSDTQYF.